This is a list of T cell receptor beta chains from one sample in a study of radiotherapy plus CTLA-4 blockade in lung cancer. Profiled with immunoSEQ multiplex PCR; TCRdb holds only in-frame clones, not every one. The table shows 71,000 or so clones, with about 87% occurring only once. The sequencing here drew on peripheral blood, taken from a patient treated with radiotherapy plus ipilimumab. The receptors were gathered from a human donor with non-small cell lung cancer who had stable disease on radiotherapy plus ipilimumab. Both conserved end residues are trimmed from each CDR3.

CDR3aa: ASSRTSGPNTGELF
j_gene: TRBJ2-2
v_gene: TRBV27

CDR3aa: ASSARPGTGAYNEQF
j_gene: TRBJ2-1
v_gene: TRBV9

CDR3aa: ASSLDRAGLGEQY
j_gene: TRBJ2-7
v_gene: TRBV5-1

CDR3aa: ASSESKGADTQY
j_gene: TRBJ2-3
v_gene: TRBV10-2

CDR3aa: ASSAGAGGPNTEAF
j_gene: TRBJ1-1
v_gene: TRBV9

CDR3aa: ASSLGEVFIGYT
j_gene: TRBJ1-2
v_gene: TRBV5-5

CDR3aa: ASSDPSFTYNEQF
j_gene: TRBJ2-1
v_gene: TRBV10-1

CDR3aa: AIRDRVSYEQY
j_gene: TRBJ2-7
v_gene: TRBV10-3

CDR3aa: ASSLGTGNEKLF
j_gene: TRBJ1-4
v_gene: TRBV7-6

CDR3aa: ASSLERGGEKLF
j_gene: TRBJ1-4
v_gene: TRBV5-1

CDR3aa: ASSLSITRDTQY
j_gene: TRBJ2-3
v_gene: TRBV28

CDR3aa: ASSETGGTDTQY
j_gene: TRBJ2-3
v_gene: TRBV19

CDR3aa: ASSHGGWGTEAF
j_gene: TRBJ1-1
v_gene: TRBV7-8

CDR3aa: AIDDTEGSTEAF
j_gene: TRBJ1-1
v_gene: TRBV10-3

CDR3aa: ASKIEGGKTYEQY
j_gene: TRBJ2-7
v_gene: TRBV28

CDR3aa: SVEPSGANNEQF
j_gene: TRBJ2-1
v_gene: TRBV29-1

CDR3aa: ASSLQQGNYGYT
j_gene: TRBJ1-2
v_gene: TRBV4-1

CDR3aa: ASSPRFRGGYT
j_gene: TRBJ1-2
v_gene: TRBV9

CDR3aa: ASSLSVITGELF
j_gene: TRBJ2-2
v_gene: TRBV7-6

CDR3aa: ASRRRVGNYGYT
j_gene: TRBJ1-2
v_gene: TRBV2

CDR3aa: AISEDGITDTQY
j_gene: TRBJ2-3
v_gene: TRBV10-3

CDR3aa: ASSSSGGTDTQY
j_gene: TRBJ2-3
v_gene: TRBV7-3

CDR3aa: ASETGNYGYT
j_gene: TRBJ1-2
v_gene: TRBV28

CDR3aa: ASSPLGQNTEAF
j_gene: TRBJ1-1
v_gene: TRBV18

CDR3aa: ASYYPRYTEAF
j_gene: TRBJ1-1
v_gene: TRBV7-2

CDR3aa: ASSSRSSGNTIY
j_gene: TRBJ1-3
v_gene: TRBV28

CDR3aa: ASSRGLSNQPQH
j_gene: TRBJ1-5
v_gene: TRBV19

CDR3aa: AIKGSGARDYGYT
j_gene: TRBJ1-2
v_gene: TRBV10-3

CDR3aa: ASSSRAGVGENEQY
j_gene: TRBJ2-7
v_gene: TRBV9

CDR3aa: ASSPLGAGTDTQY
j_gene: TRBJ2-3
v_gene: TRBV5-1

CDR3aa: ASSLGKTGELF
j_gene: TRBJ2-2
v_gene: TRBV27

CDR3aa: ASSEGSSGANVLT
j_gene: TRBJ2-6
v_gene: TRBV6-1

CDR3aa: ASQRLDSYEQY
j_gene: TRBJ2-7
v_gene: TRBV6-5

CDR3aa: ASSMYVQGNTDTQY
j_gene: TRBJ2-3
v_gene: TRBV19

CDR3aa: ASSSQGRSYNSPLH
j_gene: TRBJ1-6
v_gene: TRBV18

CDR3aa: ASSLARSRTQY
j_gene: TRBJ2-3
v_gene: TRBV7-2

CDR3aa: ASSQAISYEQY
j_gene: TRBJ2-7
v_gene: TRBV7-8

CDR3aa: ASFLRDRDPDTQY
j_gene: TRBJ2-3
v_gene: TRBV18

CDR3aa: ASSSLGTPSYEQY
j_gene: TRBJ2-7
v_gene: TRBV28

CDR3aa: ASRTTGGYT
j_gene: TRBJ1-2
v_gene: TRBV19

CDR3aa: ASSVGGEKSPLH
j_gene: TRBJ1-6
v_gene: TRBV9

CDR3aa: ASNGQGAGYGYT
j_gene: TRBJ1-2
v_gene: TRBV7-9

CDR3aa: ASSPDRGRQPQH
j_gene: TRBJ1-5
v_gene: TRBV2

CDR3aa: ASSPPPLDFTEAF
j_gene: TRBJ1-1
v_gene: TRBV18

CDR3aa: ASSMGSTLNYGYT
j_gene: TRBJ1-2
v_gene: TRBV27

CDR3aa: AWIKIGTDTQY
j_gene: TRBJ2-3
v_gene: TRBV30

CDR3aa: ASSKDRLYEQY
j_gene: TRBJ2-7
v_gene: TRBV6-5

CDR3aa: ASSLSGTGHNEQF
j_gene: TRBJ2-1
v_gene: TRBV5-1

CDR3aa: AWSFGHRVGTEAF
j_gene: TRBJ1-1
v_gene: TRBV30

CDR3aa: ASSSGDKSY
j_gene: TRBJ2-7
v_gene: TRBV5-5

CDR3aa: ASSLKGGLDGINEQF
j_gene: TRBJ2-1
v_gene: TRBV7-3

CDR3aa: ASSPGREAGETQY
j_gene: TRBJ2-5
v_gene: TRBV4-2

CDR3aa: ASSSLAGGPETQY
j_gene: TRBJ2-5
v_gene: TRBV5-1

CDR3aa: ASSKAPGCPYEQY
j_gene: TRBJ2-7
v_gene: TRBV21-1